The clone carrying this T cell receptor beta chain was detected ten times or more. This specimen belongs to a study of prognosis after radiotherapy for stage I lung cancer. Study at large: Of the patients, 7 or 8 had squamous cell carcinoma and roughly 12 had adenocarcinoma tumors.

This CDR3 has 13 residues. The V gene's germline CDR1 is SNHLY and CDR2 FYNNEI. After removal of 6 bases from V and 5 bases from J, the junction contained 5 bases not matched to a gene. By two-round multiplex PCR, the TCR beta CDR3 was amplified from genomic DNA. First-round PCR amplification was performed with primers specific to each TRBV and TRBJ gene. TCRdb reprocessed the multiplex PCR reads via MiXCR and lists one record per CDR3 protein. The sample has roughly 30,000 distinct CDR3 sequences; around 40% are singletons. This specimen consisted of PBMCs, obtained before or after stereotactic body radiation therapy (not recorded which). The chain has TRBV2 and TRBJ2-5; 8 nucleotides line up with TRBD1. The sequence was obtained from a donor aged 50 or older with non-small cell lung cancer. The CDR3 here is CASRTDRGETQYF. CDR3 DNA sequence: TGTGCCAGCAGGACAGACAGGGGCGAGACCCAGTACTTC.